This T cell receptor (beta chain) was retrieved from a study of T cells in Graves' hyperthyroidism and ophthalmopathy. Diagnoses were established using clinical symptoms, serum thyroxine and TRAb, thyroid ultrasound and orbital computed tomography. It was 8 to 10 ml of fresh peripheral blood that supplied the PBMCs. TCR beta CDR3 region amplification was performed from RNA transcripts. Using the HTBI primer set, a first-round RT-PCR was run on the TCR CDR3. TCRdb itself ran the multiplex PCR reads through MiXCR, one entry per CDR3 protein. The repertoire has about 150,000 distinct CDR3 sequences, around 20% of them found once; the top ten carry around 70%. The CDR3 sequence is 23 residues long. Trimming took 0 bases from V and 6 from J; bases not matched to a gene: 24. Germline loops: CDR1 SGHDN, CDR2 FVKESK.

This clonotype originated in a woman between 50 and 59 years old with Graves' hyperthyroidism that later progressed to Graves' ophthalmopathy. Sequenced sample: blood. This chain joins TRBV14 and TRBJ2-1; 12 bases line up with TRBD2. CDR3 in DNA: TGTGCCAGCAGCCAAGATGGGCGAGGGACTAGCGGGCAACGCGCCCTTGGGCGCAATGAGCAGTTCTTC. Its protein is CASSQDGRGTSGQRALGRNEQFF.